This T cell receptor beta chain was found in a study of identical twins (dated by TCRdb to about 2016). Context from the whole study: The study deep-sequenced TCR alpha and beta repertoires from monozygotic twins, unrelated adults of various ages and cord blood to test whether fetal clonotypes persist. Replicate twin experiments were performed at different times using different library preparation protocols to rule out contamination.

Summary of the overall study and its limitations: In beta out-of-frame sequences, excess twin sharing was weaker, because having fewer shared sequences lowered the signal-to-noise ratio. Because the same donors could not be followed over many years, the conclusions relied on cross-sectional statistical analysis. Invariant T cells such as MAIT and iNKT could partly confound zero-insertion analyses, although diverse VJ usage argued against such confounding for most clonotypes. Compared with coincidental sharing between unrelated individuals, an excess of low generation-probability sequences was observed among out-of-frame TCR alpha sequences shared between twins. In monozygotic twins, out-of-frame TCR alpha sharing was systematically underestimated by recombination models, although the models agreed with sharing between unrelated individuals. Fewer insertions were carried by abundant cord blood beta clonotypes; a weaker similar trend was observed in young adult naive repertoires, while no such trend was observed in memory repertoires.

Every donor in the study was a healthy Caucasian. Miltenyi CD45RO+ enrichment and human naive T-cell isolation kits were used to isolate memory (CD45RO+) and naive T cells from PBMC. This clonotype was seen a handful of times. Its antigen remains unidentified. There are no base qualities to consult, and no much larger clone falls within one base. The V end gives up 5 bases and the J end 8 bases, leaving 10 bases in the junction not matched to a gene. The CDR3 numbers 15 residues from cysteine through phenylalanine. Of all the DNA, just the CDR3 is kept, 45 bases in frame from base 1. The germline V gene supplies CDR1 SGHAT and CDR2 FQNNGV. The method was 5' RACE. The sequencer was an Illumina HiSeq 2000. Template switching added a universal primer binding site, and the final cDNA carried a unique molecular identifier that allowed TCR cDNA molecules to be counted accurately. Specific primers in the conserved constant-segment region were used to synthesize first-strand cDNA for TCR alpha and beta chains. To control for contamination, each cDNA library was double barcoded with a SMART-Mk sample barcode plus Illumina barcodes. TruSeq adapter sequences along with Illumina sample barcodes were introduced in two successive PCR steps. Sequencing of the TCR alpha and beta cDNA libraries was done on the Illumina HiSeq platform using custom primers. Under the source paper's analysis protocol: MiGEC was used to process raw reads and extract unique molecular identifiers, and MiXCR was used to find CDR3 positions. For each individual, recombination models were inferred using an EM algorithm with the repgenHMM and IGoR tools. The tcR package in R was used for shared clonotype analysis, with sharing normalized by the product of cloneset sizes. To study raw recombination free of thymic and clonal selection effects, out-of-frame nonproductive sequences were analyzed. The public reads were run again by TCRdb, first through fastp at Q25 and then through MiXCR, and only productive beta chains were kept. One record per CDR3 amino acid sequence lists the most common genes and DNA. TCRdb, not the authors, supplied the V and J calls. In all, the sample holds 240,000 or so distinct CDR3 sequences, and roughly a tenth of those were seen once. Over 8% of the sample rests with the top ten.

The chain links TRBV11-2 with TRBJ1-4, and 8 bases in between align with TRBD1. Sequenced: memory T cells sorted from blood. Sample cell subset or site, as interpreted from the label and publication: CD45RO+ enriched T cells. This sequence was found in a man in his forties or fifties in good health. The CDR3 in this case is CASSTRTGSGEKLFF. The DNA sequence is as follows: TGTGCCAGCAGCACACGGACAGGGAGCGGCGAAAAACTGTTTTTT.